One and the same sample provided the 26 T cell receptor beta chains below, sequenced in a study of beta chain features in type 1 diabetes. Expressed TCRB transcripts got sequenced, as all isolated RNA was reverse transcribed. The assay was immunoSEQ multiplex PCR, and TCRdb's table has in-frame clones only and misses some. The top ten clones hold approximately 2% of a sample with roughly 150,000 clones, around 10% of them seen once. Sequenced input: central memory CD4+ T cells from blood. The receptor source for this set is a young man in good health.

This clone occurred a few times. This chain connects TRBV14 to TRBJ2-1, with D unclear. CDR1 and CDR2 from the germline V gene are SGHDN and FVKESK. The CDR3 length is 18 residues. The V end was cut by 0 bases, the J end by 3 bases, with 18 bases between. In DNA, the CDR3 is TGTGCCAGCAGCCAAGATCTCGACGGCCGCTCTGGCTACAATGAGCAGTTCTTC. Its translation is CASSQDLDGRSGYNEQFF.

This clone was detected a few times. The genes are TRBV6-1 and TRBJ1-5, with 9 bases identical to TRBD1. The germline gives CDR1 MNHNS, CDR2 SASEGT. The ends lost 7 bases at V and 4 bases at J; junction bases unmatched: 5. CDR3 length equals 14 residues. As DNA, the CDR3 is TGTGCCAGCATCGGACAGGGGAGGAATCAGCCCCAGCATTTT. The encoded protein is CASIGQGRNQPQHF.

This chain uses TRBV11-3 with TRBJ2-1; D is ambiguous. Germline CDR1 SGHNT, CDR2 YENEEA. V was cut by 8 bases and J by 13 bases, with 21 bases left in between. This CDR3 has 13 residues. The CDR3 region is CASPARRYQYQFF. CDR3 nucleotide sequence: TGTGCCAGCCCAGCGAGGCGCTACCAATATCAGTTCTTC. The whole variable domain, filled in from reference TRBV11-3 and TRBJ2-1, reads EAGVVQSPRYKIIEKKQPVAFWCNPISGHNTLYWYLQNLGQGPELLIRYENEEAVDDSQLPKDRFSAERLKGVDSTLKIQPAELGDSAVYLCASPARRYQYQFFGPGTRLTVL.

This clone was seen a few times. This chain uses TRBV29-1 with TRBJ1-1; D is undetermined. Germline loops: CDR1 SQVTM, CDR2 ANQGSEA. The CDR3 spans 12 residues. V was clipped by 2 bases and J by 4 bases, with 8 bases between them. CDR3: CSVERPGTEAFF. CDR3 nucleotides: TGCAGCGTTGAACGCCCGGGCACTGAAGCTTTCTTT.

V gene TRBV5-1 combines with J gene TRBJ2-7; TRBD1 aligns across 8 bases. CDR1 and CDR2 (germline): SGHRS, YFSETQ. The trim removed 4 bases at V and 5 bases at J, leaving 11 bases unmatched. The CDR3 loop spans 15 amino acids. The CDR3 region is CASSARQGQADEQYF. CDR3 sequence (DNA): TGCGCCAGCAGCGCGCGACAGGGACAGGCCGACGAGCAGTACTTC. The whole variable domain, remainder taken from reference TRBV5-1 and TRBJ2-7, is KAGVTQTPRYLIKTRGQQVTLSCSPISGHRSVSWYQQTPGQGLQFLFEYFSETQRNKGNFPGRFSGRQFSNSRSEMNVSTLELGDSALYLCASSARQGQADEQYFGPGTRLTVT.

The chain has TRBV27 and TRBJ2-2, with 14 bases aligning to TRBD2. The trim removed 5 bases at V and 6 bases at J, leaving 5 bases unmatched. Per germline, CDR1 MNHEY and CDR2 SMNVEV (reference sequence). The CDR3 length is 16 residues. Here the CDR3 reads CASSLGLAGGAGELFF. Written as DNA, the CDR3 is TGTGCCAGCAGTCTAGGACTAGCGGGAGGTGCCGGGGAGCTGTTTTTT.

The rearrangement joins TRBV1 to TRBJ1-6. TRBV1 represents a pseudogene. This CDR3 comprises 17 residues. The CDR3: CTSSQDQTFEANSPLHF. CDR3 sequence (DNA): TGCACCAGCAGCCAAGATCAGACGTTCGAGGCCAATTCACCCCTCCACTTT.

This clone was observed a handful of times. The chain joins TRBV7-6 to TRBJ1-4; TRBD1 might be the D (6 bases). The V gene's germline CDR1 is SGHVS and CDR2 FNYEAQ. Trimming shortened V by 2 bases and J by 4 bases, and 11 bases separated the two germline ends. The CDR3 runs 15 residues. In DNA form, the CDR3 reads TGTGCCAGCAGCTTATGGACAGACTATAATGAAAAACTGTTTTTT. This translates into CASSLWTDYNEKLFF.

Only a few counts were recorded for this clone. Within the sample, other DNA sequences also encode this same CDR3. The chain is built from TRBV18 and TRBJ1-1; no definite D call. V dropped 3 bases and J dropped 0 bases, with 5 bases sitting between them. CDR3 length: 13 amino acids. Per the germline V gene, CDR1 is KGHSH and CDR2 is LQKENI. The CDR3 sequence: CASSPGMNTEAFF. As DNA, the CDR3 is TGTGCCAGCTCACCTGGTATGAACACTGAAGCTTTCTTT.

This clone was found a few times. The rearrangement links TRBV18 to TRBJ2-1, with a possible D match to TRBD1 (7 bases). The CDR3 is 15 residues long. Trimming removed 6 bases at V and 5 bases at J, with 17 bases between. Per the germline V gene, CDR1 is KGHSH and CDR2 is LQKENI. The CDR3 nucleotides are TGTGCCAGCTCGCGTCTGGCGGGACAGAACAATGAGCAGTTCTTC. Protein product: CASSRLAGQNNEQFF.

This clone occurred a few times. The CDR3 reads CASKSEDRGNSPLHF. Here the CDR3 DNA reads TGTGCCAGCAAATCCGAGGACAGGGGTAATTCACCCCTCCACTTT. V usage is TRBV28 and J usage is TRBJ1-6, with TRBD1 matching over 9 bases. Germline CDR1 MDHEN, CDR2 SYDVKM. The CDR3 has 15 amino acids. V shed 7 bases and J 6 bases; nucleotides not matched to a gene: 7. The full variable domain, its missing parts supplied by reference TRBV28 and TRBJ1-6, is DVKVTQSSRYLVKRTGEKVFLECVQDMDHENMFWYRQDPGLGLRLIYFSYDVKMKEKGDIPEGYSVSREKKERFSLILESASTNQTSMYLCASKSEDRGNSPLHFGNGTRLTVT.

Regarding this clone: This same CDR3 is encoded by further DNA sequences in the sample. The chain joins TRBV28 to TRBJ2-7, with D perhaps matching TRBD1 (6 bases). The CDR3 length is 13 residues. The V gene's germline CDR1 is MDHEN and CDR2 SYDVKM. V dropped 2 bases and J dropped 4 bases, with 9 bases sitting between them. CDR3 region: CASSLRTAYEQYF. The CDR3 DNA follows: TGTGCCAGCAGTTTAAGGACAGCATACGAGCAGTACTTC. Using reference TRBV28 and TRBJ2-7 for the parts outside the CDR3, the full variable domain is DVKVTQSSRYLVKRTGEKVFLECVQDMDHENMFWYRQDPGLGLRLIYFSYDVKMKEKGDIPEGYSVSREKKERFSLILESASTNQTSMYLCASSLRTAYEQYFGPGTRLTVT.

V gene TRBV6-5 combines with J gene TRBJ2-4; 7 bases align to TRBD1. The CDR3 contains 13 residues. Germline loops: CDR1 MNHEY, CDR2 SVGAGI. The J segment lost 9 bases and the V segment lost 6 bases, leaving 8 bases of the junction unmatched. CDR3 sequence: CASSRQTGSIQYF. Written as DNA, the CDR3 is TGTGCCAGCAGCCGACAGACAGGGTCCATTCAGTACTTC.

This clone was observed a few times. V is TRBV13 and J is TRBJ2-5, with 7 bases that match TRBD1. From germline, CDR1 is PRHDT and CDR2 FYEKMQ (reference sequence). V trimming: 5 bases; J trimming: 5 bases; junction bases outside the gene matches: 8. The CDR3 has 14 residues. The CDR3 DNA follows: TGTGCCAGCAGCCGACAGGGTGGAGCGGAGACCCAGTACTTC. Protein product: CASSRQGGAETQYF.

This chain joins TRBV5-1 and TRBJ1-3; D perhaps matches TRBD1 (5 bases). The V end was cut by 4 bases, the J end by 2 bases, with 10 bases between. Germline loops: CDR1 SGHRS, CDR2 YFSETQ. This CDR3 has 14 amino acids. The CDR3 DNA sequence: TGCGCCAGCAGCGACGGGACTCCTGGAAACACCATATATTTT. Protein product: CASSDGTPGNTIYF.

This chain joins TRBV29-1 and TRBJ2-6, with D tentatively TRBD1 or TRBD2 (5 bases each). V gave up 5 bases and J gave up 0 bases, with 11 bases separating them. This CDR3 has 15 amino acids. The germline gives CDR1 SQVTM, CDR2 ANQGSEA. This CDR3 reads CSVRDPGSGANVLTF. CDR3 coding DNA: TGCAGCGTTAGGGACCCCGGCTCTGGGGCCAACGTCCTGACTTTC.

This clone showed up just a few times. The gene calls are TRBV4-3 and TRBJ2-3, with D perhaps TRBD2 (8 bases). The CDR3 has 16 residues. The V gene lost 1 base and the J gene lost 6 bases, with 17 bases spanning the gap. The V gene's germline CDR1 is LGHNA and CDR2 YSLEER. The CDR3 region has the DNA TGCGCCAGCAGCCAAGCCAGGGGGACTAGTCGGGATACGCAGTATTTT. Its protein is CASSQARGTSRDTQYF.

The rearrangement uses TRBV9 and TRBJ2-5; D might be TRBD1 (5 bases). The V gene lost 0 bases and the J gene lost 2 bases, with 11 bases spanning the gap. The CDR3 loop spans 15 amino acids. Germline-derived CDR1 and CDR2 are SGDLS and YYNGEE. This CDR3 is CASSVAPDRQETQYF. The CDR3 DNA reads TGTGCCAGCAGCGTAGCCCCAGACAGACAAGAGACCCAGTACTTC.

V and J are TRBV9 and TRBJ1-1; unclear D gene. CDR3 length: 13 amino acids. The ends were cut back, 1 base at V and 1 base at J, with 5 bases in the middle. Per germline, CDR1 SGDLS and CDR2 YYNGEE. DNA for the CDR3: TGTGCCAGCAGCGTAATCGCGAACACTGAAGCTTTCTTT. This sequence encodes CASSVIANTEAFF.

Concerning this clone: The same CDR3 also results from other DNA sequences found in this sample. The genes are TRBV29-1 and TRBJ2-3; D is undetermined. The V and J ends lost 4 bases and 2 bases respectively, with 4 bases between them. The CDR3 sequence is 11 residues long. CDR1 and CDR2 (germline): SQVTM, ANQGSEA. The CDR3 is CSVGFTDTQYF. CDR3 DNA: TGCAGCGTTGGGTTCACAGATACGCAGTATTTT.

J is TRBJ1-2 and V is TRBV27, with a weak D call TRBD1 (5 bases). Trimming pared 2 bases from V and 4 bases from J, leaving 8 bases between. Germline loops: CDR1 MNHEY, CDR2 SMNVEV (reference sequence). The CDR3 runs to 13 residues. The CDR3: CASSLQGSYGYTF. The CDR3 nucleotides read TGTGCCAGCAGTTTACAGGGAAGCTATGGCTACACCTTC.

The gene calls are TRBV30 and TRBJ1-5; 7 positions agree with TRBD1. The CDR3 loop spans 15 amino acids. CDR1 and CDR2 from the germline V gene are GTSNPN and SVGIG (reference sequence). Germline trimming cut 0 bases from V and 0 bases from J; bases unmatched to any gene: 2. The CDR3 DNA is TGTGCCTGGAGTGTAGGGGGCTATAGCAATCAGCCCCAGCATTTT. This sequence encodes CAWSVGGYSNQPQHF.

Notes on this clone: Within the sample, other DNA sequences also encode this same CDR3. This sequence joins TRBV7-2 and TRBJ2-2; D is possibly TRBD1 (6 bases). This CDR3 has 15 amino acids. Trimming left V 5 bases short and J 0 bases short, with 10 bases between. Germline V gene data show CDR1 as SGHTA and CDR2 as FQGNSA. CDR3 amino acids: CASSPTGTNTGELFF. CDR3 sequence (DNA): TGTGCCAGCAGCCCTACAGGGACGAACACCGGGGAGCTGTTTTTT. The full variable domain, in which reference TRBV7-2 and TRBJ2-2 provide the parts outside the CDR3, is GAGVSQSPSNKVTEKGKDVELRCDPISGHTALYWYRQSLGQGLEFLIYFQGNSAPDKSGLPSDRFSAERTGGSVSTLTIQRTQQEDSAVYLCASSPTGTNTGELFFGEGSRLTVL.

This chain links TRBV14 with TRBJ2-1, with D unclear. Germline V gene lookup returns CDR1 SGHDN and CDR2 FVKESK. The length of the CDR3 is 13 residues. V was shortened by 1 base and J by 4 bases, with 5 bases between the two germline ends. CDR3 DNA: TGTGCCAGCAGCCAAGGCGGTTACAATGAGCAGTTCTTC. Protein product: CASSQGGYNEQFF.

This clone was detected a few times. V and J are TRBV10-3 and TRBJ2-5; a weak D match, TRBD1 (5 bases). Germline CDR1 ENHRY, CDR2 SYGVKD. Trimming shortened V by 0 bases and J by 0 bases, and 11 bases separated the two germline ends. This CDR3 is 16 amino acids long. This CDR3 reads CAISESIRAYQETQYF. The CDR3 coding sequence is TGTGCCATCAGTGAGTCGATCAGGGCCTACCAAGAGACCCAGTACTTC.

This clone was picked up a small number of times. The chain couples TRBV5-1 to TRBJ2-1; TRBD2 agrees at 7 bases. V was clipped by 1 base and J by 9 bases; unmatched bases: 4. In germline, CDR1 is SGHRS, CDR2 YFSETQ. This CDR3 spans 13 amino acids. In DNA, the CDR3 is TGCGCCAGCAGCTTGTCCAGGGAGGGTGAGCAGTTCTTC. It encodes CASSLSREGEQFF.